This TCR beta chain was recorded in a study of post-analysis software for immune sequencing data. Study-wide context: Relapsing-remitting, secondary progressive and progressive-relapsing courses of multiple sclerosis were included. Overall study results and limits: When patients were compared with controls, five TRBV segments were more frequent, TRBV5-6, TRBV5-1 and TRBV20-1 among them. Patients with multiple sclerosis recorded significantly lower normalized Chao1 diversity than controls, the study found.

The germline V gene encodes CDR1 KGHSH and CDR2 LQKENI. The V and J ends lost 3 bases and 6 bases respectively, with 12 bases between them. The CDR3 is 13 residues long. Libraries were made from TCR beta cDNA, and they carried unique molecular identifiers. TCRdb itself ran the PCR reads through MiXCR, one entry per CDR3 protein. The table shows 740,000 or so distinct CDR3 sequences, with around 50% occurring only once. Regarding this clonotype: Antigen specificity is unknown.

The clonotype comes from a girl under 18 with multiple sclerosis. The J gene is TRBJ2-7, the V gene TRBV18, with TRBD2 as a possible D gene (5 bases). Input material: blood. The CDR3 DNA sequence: TGTGCCAGCTCACCGGACCTAGCCTCCGAGCAGTACTTC. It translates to CASSPDLASEQYF.